This T cell receptor (beta chain) came from a study of blood T cell repertoires in COVID-19. Study-wide context: Researchers got acute and convalescent COVID-19 samples from the United States, Italy and Spain. The cDNA or gDNA used as material had been derived from T cells, B-cell-depleted T cells, or PBMCs.

The protocol was immunoSEQ multiplex PCR, while the TCRdb copy is restricted to in-frame clones and leaves out a portion. The table includes under 300,000 clones, 75% to 85% detected once. Germline V gene sequence: CDR1 MNHEY, CDR2 SVGAGI. Between the trimmed V and J ends, which lost 2 bases and 8 bases, there was a span of 12 bases. The CDR3 spans 14 residues. The source is a woman aged 55-70 years with active or convalescent COVID-19. The sample comprised peripheral blood. J is TRBJ1-4 and V is TRBV6-5, with D possibly TRBD1 on 6 matching bases. The CDR3 DNA reads as TGTGCCAGCAGTTACGGGGGGGCAGGAGAAAAACTGTTTTTT. It yields the protein CASSYGGAGEKLFF.